This T cell receptor beta chain was profiled in a study of breast tumors, draining lymph nodes, adjacent tissues. Study findings and constraints: Compared with lymph nodes, tumors were less diverse; compared with nontumor tissue, more. Data only fit, rather than demonstrated, lymph node origin of most tumor T cells.

Each CDR3 protein gets one entry after TCRdb re-called the multiplex PCR reads with MiXCR. The data show about 230,000 distinct CDR3 sequences, approximately 29% seen once. The V gene's germline CDR1 is SGHNT and CDR2 YYREEE (reference sequence). The ends were cut back, 1 base at V and 8 bases at J, with 10 bases in the middle. The CDR3 is made up of 13 amino acids. This clonotype was detected ten times or more. Its cognate antigen is unknown. Breast cancer patients provided tissue from their axillary draining lymph nodes. J is TRBJ1-3 and V is TRBV5-4; no reliable D call. The origin of this receptor is a female donor with breast cancer. Some clones in this sample may be carry-over from other donors' samples. Sequenced sample: axillary lymph node tissue. The CDR3 bases are TGTGCCAGCAGCTTGCTCAACGGGGACACCATATATTTT. Encoded protein: CASSLLNGDTIYF.